Shown below are 4 T cell receptor beta chains from a single sample sequenced in a study of blood T cells in healthy people across ages. Combining a sample-barcoded 5' primer with a J-beta primer mix, a second PCR ran for roughly 7 to 11 cycles. TCRdb reprocessed the 5' RACE reads with MiXCR, giving one entry per CDR3 protein. Seen here are roughly 1.5 million distinct CDR3 sequences, about 42% observed once, and the top ten hold about 4.1%. The sequenced sample was blood. The source of these receptors is a woman aged 18-35 years in good health.

The table lists this clonotype with a few counts. The chain is built from TRBV4-1 and TRBJ2-4, with D perhaps TRBD2 (5 bases). The CDR3 runs 15 residues. The ends were cut back, 0 bases at V and 3 bases at J, with 9 bases in the middle. Germline values: CDR1 MGHRA, CDR2 YSYEKL. The CDR3 is CASSQEGSSKNIQYF. The CDR3 DNA reads TGCGCCAGCAGCCAAGAAGGGAGCAGCAAAAACATTCAGTACTTC.

V and J are TRBV6-2 or TRBV6-3 and TRBJ2-5; the match to TRBD2 covers 8 bases. Per the germline V gene, CDR1 is MNHEY and CDR2 is SVGEGT. CDR3 length equals 14 residues. V was clipped by 5 bases and J by 2 bases; unmatched bases: 4. The CDR3 sequence is CASSGQREQETQYF. The CDR3 bases are TGTGCCAGCAGTGGACAGCGGGAGCAAGAGACCCAGTACTTC.

The chain recombines TRBV29-1 with TRBJ2-3; D is uncertain. This CDR3 spans 12 amino acids. Trimming removed 4 bases from V and 2 bases from J, with 7 bases in between. The germline V gene encodes CDR1 SQVTM and CDR2 ANQGSEA. The CDR3 region has the DNA TGCAGCGTTGTTAGAGACACAGATACGCAGTATTTT. It specifies CSVVRDTDTQYF.

This rearrangement joins TRBV6-5 to TRBJ1-1; no firm D call. The CDR3 loop spans 15 amino acids. Germline lookup yields CDR1 MNHEY and CDR2 SVGAGI. Trimming left V 5 bases short and J 8 bases short, with 21 bases between. The CDR3 spells CASSPSRPFSHEAFF. CDR3 in DNA: TGTGCCAGCAGTCCCTCGCGCCCATTTTCCCACGAAGCTTTCTTT.